Listed below are T cell receptor beta chains from one sample, sequenced in a study of T cells in Graves' hyperthyroidism and ophthalmopathy. MiXCR, run by TCRdb on the multiplex PCR reads, gives a single entry per CDR3 protein. The repertoire includes a few hundred thousand distinct CDR3 sequences, approximately 17% of them detected once, and 40% sits in the top ten. The sequenced material came from blood. The origin of the receptors is a man younger than 35 with Graves' ophthalmopathy. Each CDR3 is given with its conserved first and last residue. A D gene is named only where the DNA matches it firmly. Size is stated for part of the rows, as once, few or many counts, or as a class when the clone is expanded.

TRBV2	TRBD2	many	TRBJ2-1	CASSLEPLAGGINEQFF	TGTGCCAGCAGCCTAGAGCCACTAGCGGGGGGGATCAATGAGCAGTTCTTC
TRBV24-1	.	few	TRBJ2-7	CATSVGSEQYF	TGTGCCACCAGTGTAGGGTCCGAGCAGTACTTC
TRBV2	.	many	TRBJ1-1	CASSWTVPEAFF	TGTGCCAGCAGTTGGACAGTGCCTGAAGCTTTCTTT
TRBV6-1	.	few	TRBJ2-2	CASSWTGTGELFF	TGTGCCAGCAGTTGGACGGGGACCGGGGAGCTGTTTTTT
TRBV20-1	TRBD2	many	TRBJ2-3	CSAGASGVDTQYF	TGCAGTGCAGGGGCTAGCGGGGTGGATACGCAGTATTTT
TRBV4-1	TRBD1	.	TRBJ1-2	CASSQAGTGALDGYTF	TGCGCCAGCAGCCAGGCTGGGACAGGGGCGCTCGATGGCTACACCTTC
TRBV7-2	TRBD1	many	TRBJ2-5	CASSPDRGWETQYF	TGTGCCAGCAGCCCGGACAGGGGTTGGGAGACCCAGTACTTC
TRBV7-7	TRBD2	many	TRBJ2-5	CASSTGLAGLETQYF	TGTGCCAGCAGCACAGGACTAGCGGGGTTGGAGACCCAGTACTTC
TRBV4-1	.	few	TRBJ1-2	CASSQPTGGGHGYTF	TGCGCCAGCAGCCAACCCACAGGTGGAGGACATGGCTACACCTTC
TRBV2	.	many	TRBJ1-2	CASSEGGEPDGYTF	TGTGCCAGCAGTGAAGGTGGGGAGCCCGATGGCTACACCTTC
TRBV12-3/TRBV12-4	.	many	TRBJ1-2	CASSPGEAGLYGYTF	TGTGCCAGCAGCCCGGGGGAGGCGGGACTCTATGGCTACACCTTC
TRBV3-1	.	many	TRBJ1-1	CASGPGLFGSEAFF	TGTGCCAGTGGCCCAGGGTTATTCGGTTCTGAAGCTTTCTTT
TRBV5-1	.	many	TRBJ1-5	CASSPDPGQSNQPQHF	TGCGCCAGCAGCCCGGACCCTGGACAGAGCAATCAGCCCCAGCATTTT